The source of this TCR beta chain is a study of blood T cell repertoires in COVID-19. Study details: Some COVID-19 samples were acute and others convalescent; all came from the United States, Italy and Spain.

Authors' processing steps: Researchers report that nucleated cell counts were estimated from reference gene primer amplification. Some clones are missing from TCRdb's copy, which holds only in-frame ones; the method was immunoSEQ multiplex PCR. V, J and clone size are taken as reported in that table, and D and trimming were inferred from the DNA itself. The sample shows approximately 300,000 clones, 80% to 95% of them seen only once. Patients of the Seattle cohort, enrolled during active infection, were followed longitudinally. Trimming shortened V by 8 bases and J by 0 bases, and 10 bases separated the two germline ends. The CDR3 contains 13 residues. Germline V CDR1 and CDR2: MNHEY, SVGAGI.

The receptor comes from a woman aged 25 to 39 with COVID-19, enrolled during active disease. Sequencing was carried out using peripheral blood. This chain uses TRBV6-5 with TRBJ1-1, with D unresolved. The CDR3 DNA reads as TGTGCCAGCTTAAGGGAGATGAACACTGAAGCTTTCTTT. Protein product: CASLREMNTEAFF.